The clone carrying this TCR beta chain was seen only once. These data belong to a study of blood T cell repertoires in COVID-19. Study background: From the United States, Italy and Spain came samples of acute and convalescent COVID-19. The cDNA or gDNA used as material had been derived from T cells, B-cell-depleted T cells, or PBMCs.

As handled by the study authors: Using reference gene primer amplification, nucleated cell counts were estimated. Measured with immunoSEQ multiplex PCR; TCRdb has only the in-frame clones, and not every one. V, J and clone size are those of that table, while D and trimming were read from the DNA. The sample shows 300,000 to 350,000 clones, approximately 88% of them seen only once. Participants were placed into cohorts based on the clinical history they reported. V dropped 5 bases and J dropped 4 bases, with 11 bases sitting between them. The germline V gene has CDR1 LNHDA and CDR2 SQIVND (reference sequence). The CDR3 has 13 amino acids.

Sequencing was carried out using PBMCs or T cells enriched from blood (not recorded which). The TCR sequence derives from a man younger than 40 who had recovered from COVID-19. V and J are TRBV19 and TRBJ2-5; a weak D match, TRBD1 (6 bases). The CDR3 here is CASSLGAIETQYF. The CDR3 DNA follows: TGTGCCAGTAGTTTGGGGGCGATAGAGACCCAGTACTTC. Based on the CDR3 plus reference TRBV19 and TRBJ2-5, the full variable domain is DGGITQSPKYLFRKEGQNVTLSCEQNLNHDAMYWYRQDPGQGLRLIYYSQIVNDFQKGDIAEGYSVSREKKESFPLTVTSAQKNPTAFYLCASSLGAIETQYFGPGTRLLVL.